The 26 T cell receptor beta chains in this list originate from one sample, sequenced in a study of preoperative IRX-2 immunotherapy in early breast cancer. Treatment given: preoperative locoregional IRX-2 cytokine immunotherapy. The table came from immunoSEQ multiplex PCR; TCRdb's copy has only in-frame clones and leaves some out. Here the sample spans 55,000 to 70,000 clones, less than 95% being singletons. The sample here was taken from a patient treated with IRX-2 immunotherapy. Source of these receptors: a human donor with breast cancer.

This clone occurred once. The rearrangement links TRBV6-1 to TRBJ1-2; 7 nucleotides agree with TRBD1. CDR3 length: 12 amino acids. Germline lookup yields CDR1 MNHNS and CDR2 SASEGT. Trimming cost V 5 bases and J 7 bases; bases outside gene matches: 4. The CDR3 region is CASSPTGAGYTF. CDR3 DNA: TGTGCCAGCAGTCCTACAGGGGCTGGCTACACCTTC.

V and J are TRBV9 and TRBJ2-3, with D perhaps matching TRBD2 (7 bases). Germline loops: CDR1 SGDLS, CDR2 YYNGEE. This CDR3 is built from 17 residues. V lost 0 bases to trimming and J lost 5 bases, with 19 bases between them. The CDR3 loop is CASSVGGGGPEEDTQYF. The CDR3, as DNA: TGTGCCAGCAGCGTAGGGGGAGGGGGGCCGGAAGAAGATACGCAGTATTTT.

This chain connects TRBV7-6 to TRBJ2-7; a possible D gene is TRBD2 (5 bases). This CDR3 contains 13 residues. The germline V gene encodes CDR1 SGHVS and CDR2 FNYEAQ. The germline V and J ends were trimmed by 3 bases and 2 bases, with 8 bases remaining between them. The CDR3: CASSLAGAYEQYF. The CDR3 nucleotides read TGTGCCAGCAGCTTGGCCGGGGCCTACGAGCAGTACTTC. Together with reference TRBV7-6 and TRBJ2-7, the CDR3 gives the full variable domain: GAGVSQSPRYKVTKRGQDVALRCDPISGHVSLYWYRQALGQGPEFLTYFNYEAQQDKSGLPNDRFSAERPEGSISTLTIQRTEQRDSAMYRCASSLAGAYEQYFGPGTRLTVT.

The chain links TRBV7-6 to TRBJ2-3; TRBD2 agrees at 7 bases. CDR3 size: 18 residues. The germline CDR1 and CDR2 sequences are SGHVS and FNYEAQ. Trimming removed 5 bases from V and 3 bases from J; junction bases left unmatched: 17. The CDR3 region is CASSPIPSGGDGTDTQYF. CDR3 DNA: TGTGCCAGCAGCCCTATCCCTAGTGGGGGGGATGGGACAGATACGCAGTATTTT. Full variable domain (missing parts from reference TRBV7-6 and TRBJ2-3): GAGVSQSPRYKVTKRGQDVALRCDPISGHVSLYWYRQALGQGPEFLTYFNYEAQQDKSGLPNDRFSAERPEGSISTLTIQRTEQRDSAMYRCASSPIPSGGDGTDTQYFGPGTRLTVL.

The chain has TRBV7-8 and TRBJ2-2, with no clear D. Trimming cost V 5 bases and J 2 bases, with 15 bases left between them. The CDR3 spans 16 residues. Germline CDR1 and CDR2: SGHVS and FQNEAQ. This chain's CDR3 is CASSPRRAFNTGELFF. The CDR3 DNA reads TGTGCCAGCAGCCCTCGGCGAGCGTTTAACACCGGGGAGCTGTTTTTT.

This chain links TRBV5-1 with TRBJ2-1, with no clear D. This CDR3 is built from 14 residues. With 4 bases removed from V and 4 bases from J, the gap between germline ends came to 12 bases. Per germline, CDR1 SGHRS and CDR2 YFSETQ. The CDR3 nucleotides read TGCGCCAGCAGCCCCGGTGACGGATACAATGAGCAGTTCTTC. This encodes CASSPGDGYNEQFF.

V is TRBV27 and J is TRBJ2-1; 8 positions match TRBD2. J was trimmed by 8 bases and V by 8 bases; bases with no gene match: 8. The CDR3 covers 13 residues. Germline V CDR1 and CDR2: MNHEY, SMNVEV (reference sequence). CDR3 sequence: CASGPGLGYEQFF. The CDR3, as DNA: TGTGCCAGCGGGCCGGGACTAGGATATGAGCAGTTCTTC.

V is TRBV7-3 and J is TRBJ2-6; D is uncertain. CDR1 is SGHTA, CDR2 FQGTGA, per germline. The CDR3 runs 14 residues. V gave up 4 bases and J gave up 1 base, with 5 bases separating them. CDR3 bases: TGTGCCAGCAGCTCTAGTTCTGGGGCCAACGTCCTGACTTTC. Translated, it gives CASSSSSGANVLTF.

V is TRBV9 and J is TRBJ1-6; perhaps TRBD1 as D (5 bases). V lost 3 bases and J 4 bases, leaving 5 bases between the germline ends. The germline V gene encodes CDR1 SGDLS and CDR2 YYNGEE. The CDR3 has 13 amino acids. DNA for the CDR3: TGTGCCAGCAGCGCAGGGTATAATTCACCCCTCCACTTT. This gives the protein CASSAGYNSPLHF.

The chain is built from TRBV18 and TRBJ2-1; 10 bases line up with TRBD2. Germline trimming cut 5 bases from V and 6 bases from J; bases unmatched to any gene: 13. This CDR3 is built from 17 residues. Per the germline V gene, CDR1 is KGHSH and CDR2 is LQKENI. CDR3 amino acids: CASSFPLAGERGNEQFF. CDR3 DNA sequence: TGTGCCAGCTCATTCCCCCTAGCGGGAGAGAGGGGCAATGAGCAGTTCTTC. The full variable domain, rest sourced from reference TRBV18 and TRBJ2-1, is NAGVMQNPRHLVRRRGQEARLRCSPMKGHSHVYWYRQLPEEGLKFMVYLQKENIIDESGMPKERFSAEFPKEGPSILRIQQVVRGDSAAYFCASSFPLAGERGNEQFFGPGTRLTVL.

The CDR3 region is CASSEWGYSNQPQHF. The CDR3 region has the DNA TGTGCCAGCAGTGAATGGGGCTATAGCAATCAGCCCCAGCATTTT. The chain carries TRBV6-1 and TRBJ1-5, with a tentative D call TRBD1 (5 bases). Germline-derived CDR1 and CDR2 are MNHNS and SASEGT. The CDR3 has 15 amino acids. The V end was cut by 2 bases, the J end by 0 bases, with 8 bases between.

This clone has more than one count but fewer than ten. The gene calls are TRBV11-1 and TRBJ2-1, with D tentatively TRBD1 or TRBD2 (7 bases each). The CDR3 contains 17 residues. In germline, CDR1 is SGHAT, CDR2 FQDESV (reference sequence). Trimming took 1 base from V and 10 from J, leaving 23 bases between them. CDR3 amino acids: CASSLGVSATQGGEQFF. CDR3 coding DNA: TGTGCCAGCAGCTTAGGAGTTTCGGCAACCCAGGGGGGGGAGCAGTTCTTC.

This sequence joins TRBV5-4 and TRBJ1-2, with 7 bases fitting TRBD1. The germline V gene encodes CDR1 SGHNT and CDR2 YYREEE (reference sequence). The CDR3 totals 12 residues. The V gene end was trimmed by 4 bases and the J gene end by 10 bases; junction bases not matched to a gene: 7. The CDR3 region is CASSDRQGAYTF. As DNA, the CDR3 is TGTGCCAGCAGCGATCGACAGGGTGCCTACACCTTC.

This clone was detected once. The chain uses TRBV9 and TRBJ1-2, with D hard to call. The CDR3 runs to 14 residues. Per the germline V gene, CDR1 is SGDLS and CDR2 is YYNGEE. V was cut by 4 bases and J by 6 bases, with 16 bases left in between. The CDR3 DNA is TGTGCCAGCAGCTCCCGTCAGGAGTGGGATGGCTACACCTTC. It codes for CASSSRQEWDGYTF. Supplemented by reference TRBV9 and TRBJ1-2, the full variable domain reads DSGVTQTPKHLITATGQRVTLRCSPRSGDLSVYWYQQSLDQGLQFLIQYYNGEERAKGNILERFSAQQFPDLHSELNLSSLELGDSALYFCASSSRQEWDGYTFGSGTRLTVV.

The chain uses TRBV28 and TRBJ2-1; 10 nucleotides align to TRBD2. Germline V CDR1 and CDR2: MDHEN, SYDVKM. J gave up 0 bases and V 8 bases, and 1 base lay outside the gene matches. This CDR3 has 14 residues. The CDR3 is CASGLADSYNEQFF. The CDR3 coding sequence is TGTGCCAGCGGACTAGCGGACTCCTACAATGAGCAGTTCTTC. Full variable domain (missing parts from reference TRBV28 and TRBJ2-1): DVKVTQSSRYLVKRTGEKVFLECVQDMDHENMFWYRQDPGLGLRLIYFSYDVKMKEKGDIPEGYSVSREKKERFSLILESASTNQTSMYLCASGLADSYNEQFFGPGTRLTVL.

V and J are TRBV2 and TRBJ2-7; 7 bases are a match to TRBD1. CDR3 length: 14 amino acids. From germline, CDR1 is SNHLY and CDR2 FYNNEI. With 11 bases clipped from V and 0 bases from J, the junction kept 10 bases outside the gene matches. CDR3 nucleotide sequence: TGTGCCTCCAGCAGACAGGGCAACTCCTACGAGCAGTACTTC. It encodes CASSRQGNSYEQYF.

The chain joins TRBV5-6 to TRBJ2-3; D could derive from TRBD1 or TRBD2 (6 bases each). Trimming left V 5 bases short and J 7 bases short, with 29 bases between. This CDR3 spans 18 amino acids. CDR1 and CDR2 (germline): SGHDT, YYEEEE. As DNA, the CDR3 is TGTGCCAGCAGTAGGGGGGTACGCGGGGCGCTTTTTTCGAATACGCAGTATTTT. Amino acids: CASSRGVRGALFSNTQYF. The full variable domain, in which reference TRBV5-6 and TRBJ2-3 provide the parts outside the CDR3, is DAGVTQSPTHLIKTRGQQVTLRCSPKSGHDTVSWYQQALGQGPQFIFQYYEEEERQRGNFPDRFSGHQFPNYSSELNVNALLLGDSALYLCASSRGVRGALFSNTQYFGPGTRLTVL.

CDR3 in DNA: TGTGCCAGCAGCCCACCAGGAAGGGACGAGCAGTACTTC. The encoded protein is CASSPPGRDEQYF. The rearrangement joins TRBV6-6 to TRBJ2-7; D gene uncertain. CDR3 length: 13 residues. V shed 6 bases and J shed 5 bases, with 14 bases lying between them. Germline V gives CDR1 MNHNY, CDR2 SVGAGI (reference sequence).

V and J are TRBV18 and TRBJ2-7; 9 nucleotides align to TRBD2. The CDR3 runs to 16 residues. The germline gives CDR1 KGHSH, CDR2 LQKENI. The V gene end was trimmed by 5 bases and the J gene end by 0 bases; junction bases not matched to a gene: 8. The CDR3 nucleotides are TGTGCCAGCTCAGCGATTAGCGGGGGCTTCTCCTACGAGCAGTACTTC. As protein: CASSAISGGFSYEQYF.

The chain joins TRBV6-1 to TRBJ2-1; 9 nucleotides match TRBD1. In germline, CDR1 is MNHNS, CDR2 SASEGT. V lost 6 bases to trimming and J lost 2 bases; unmatched junction nucleotides: 5. The CDR3 runs 15 residues. The CDR3 reads CASRVRDRAYNEQFF. The CDR3, as DNA: TGTGCCAGCAGGGTTAGGGACAGGGCCTACAATGAGCAGTTCTTC.

The table lists this clone with a few counts. The chain recombines TRBV7-2 with TRBJ2-2, with no clear D. V was pared by 5 bases and J by 6 bases, with 13 bases between. The germline CDR1 and CDR2 sequences are SGHTA and FQGNSA. The CDR3 runs to 14 residues. CDR3 in amino acids: CASSPLVVPGELFF. CDR3 DNA sequence: TGTGCCAGCAGCCCCCTGGTGGTTCCCGGGGAGCTGTTTTTT.

The V call is TRBV2, the J call TRBJ2-5; perhaps TRBD2 as D (5 bases). Germline loops: CDR1 SNHLY, CDR2 FYNNEI. V was cut by 5 bases and J by 3 bases, with 7 bases left in between. The length of the CDR3 is 12 residues. The chain's CDR3 is CASSFGEETQYF. The DNA of the CDR3 is TGTGCCAGCAGTTTCGGGGAAGAGACCCAGTACTTC. Variable domain in full (rest from reference TRBV2 and TRBJ2-5): EPEVTQTPSHQVTQMGQEVILRCVPISNHLYFYWYRQILGQKVEFLVSFYNNEISEKSEIFDDQFSVERPDGSNFTLKIRSTKLEDSAMYFCASSFGEETQYFGPGTRLLVL.

This clone was counted only a few times. J is TRBJ2-7 and V is TRBV15, with 12 nucleotides matching TRBD2. Germline CDR1 is LNHNV and CDR2 is YYDKDF (reference sequence). The CDR3 extends over 16 amino acids. V was clipped by 5 bases and J by 5 bases; unmatched bases: 10. The CDR3 is CATSDPPSGRVDEQYF. The CDR3 coding sequence is TGTGCCACCAGCGACCCCCCTAGCGGGAGGGTTGACGAGCAGTACTTC. The whole variable domain, remainder taken from reference TRBV15 and TRBJ2-7, is DAMVIQNPRYQVTQFGKPVTLSCSQTLNHNVMYWYQQKSSQAPKLLFHYYDKDFNNEADTPDNFQSRRPNTSFCFLDIRSPGLGDTAMYLCATSDPPSGRVDEQYFGPGTRLTVT.

Concerning this clone itself: This same CDR3 is encoded by further DNA sequences in the sample. This sequence joins TRBV5-1 and TRBJ1-1; D remains ambiguous. CDR3 length: 14 residues. Germline CDR1 reads SGHRS; CDR2 reads YFSETQ. The V gene lost 0 bases and the J gene lost 3 bases, with 9 bases spanning the gap. The CDR3 nucleotides read TGCGCCAGCAGCTTGGAAGGAGGCTACACTGAAGCTTTCTTT. This gives the protein CASSLEGGYTEAFF.

DNA for the CDR3: TGTGCCAGTAGCAGCTACCGGGACAGGGAGGTCGGAGCTTTCTTT. Its protein product is CASSSYRDREVGAFF. The chain uses TRBV19 and TRBJ1-1, with 9 bases fitting TRBD1. The CDR3 totals 15 residues. V was clipped by 6 bases and J by 10 bases; unmatched bases: 15. CDR1 and CDR2 (germline): LNHDA, SQIVND (reference sequence).

The gene calls are TRBV4-2 and TRBJ2-5, with 9 bases that match TRBD2. Germline V lookup: CDR1 LGHNA, CDR2 YNFKEQ. The CDR3 extends over 17 amino acids. The trim removed 3 bases at V and 5 bases at J, leaving 13 bases unmatched. The DNA of the CDR3 is TGTGCCAGCAGCCAGGGGGGGATGGGGCTAGCGGGGGAGACCCAGTACTTC. It yields the protein CASSQGGMGLAGETQYF.